This T cell receptor (beta chain) originates from a study of quantifying T cell responses using KT2 cells. The wider study: Reverse transcription used primers in the TCR alpha and beta constant regions. The second PCR ran as a qPCR until a predetermined fluorescence threshold was reached.

In this sample, this clonotype turned up a few times. This CDR3 comprises 13 residues. Germline assignment: CDR1 GTSNPN and CDR2 SVGIG (reference sequence). V was shortened by 4 bases and J by 5 bases, with 14 bases between the two germline ends. Known numbers of the T cell clone KT2 were added to PBMC. Fixed numbers of PBMC received varying amounts of KT2 cells. A single-stranded UMI oligo with SP2 sequence was ligated to cDNA 3' ends. An equimolar mix of RC1.1 and RC1.2 primed the beta chain across TRBC1 and TRBC2. Starting with the second PCR, alpha and beta TCR chains went through separate processing. MiXCR, applied by TCRdb to the UMI-ligation and nested PCR reads, yields one record per CDR3 protein. The data contain over 40,000 distinct CDR3 sequences, about 9.9% of them singletons.

The sample taken for sequencing was PBMCs spiked with cells of the T cell clone KT2. This TCR came from a human donor. The J gene is TRBJ1-1, the V gene TRBV30; D is perhaps TRBD1 (6 bases). Written as DNA, the CDR3 is TGTGCCTGGACCCGGAGGAGGGGGACTGAAGCTTTCTTT. This codes for CAWTRRRGTEAFF.